This T cell receptor beta chain was obtained from a study of CD8 T cells in ankylosing spondylitis. Study results and caveats: Peripheral blood held disease-linked clones only at relatively low frequency, and these were CD8+.

CDR1 MDHEN and CDR2 SYDVKM come from the germline V gene. The CDR3 runs 15 residues. The ends lost 7 bases at V and 7 bases at J; junction bases unmatched: 11. As to this clonotype: What it binds is unknown.

TCRdb re-called the 5' RACE reads with MiXCR, one entry per CDR3 protein. The sample contains some 290,000 distinct CDR3 sequences, 20% of which appear only once. The gene calls are TRBV28 and TRBJ1-5; 9 positions match TRBD1. The sample consisted of blood, either unsorted or a sorted T cell fraction (not recorded which). This clonotype was obtained from a male donor with ankylosing spondylitis or in good health (not recorded which). CDR3 sequence reads: CASNPTGGVGQPQHF. The CDR3 bases are TGTGCCAGCAATCCTACAGGGGGCGTAGGGCAGCCCCAGCATTTT.